The clone carrying this TCR beta chain has ten or more counts. Antigen: not known. Using a constant-region primer together with ProtoScript II reverse transcriptase, TCR beta cDNA was made from around 500 ng of total RNA. Three nested multiplex PCR rounds, a slightly modified ARM-PCR method, built the TCR beta libraries. The first two PCR rounds used TRBV1-TRBV30 forward primers with a C-beta reverse primer, about 10 cycles each. TCRdb analysed the multiplex PCR reads with MiXCR anew, one entry per CDR3 protein. The sample lists 250,000 to 350,000 distinct CDR3 sequences, 45% to 70% occurring once. The sample is drawn from a study of tumor-infiltrating lymphocytes in primary liver carcinoma. Germline DNA was also extracted, with blood RNA taken from unsorted whole blood. The V and J ends lost 1 base and 5 bases respectively, with 5 bases between them. The CDR3 totals 12 residues. Germline loops: CDR1 SGHAT, CDR2 FQNNGV.

Study results and limitations: Reduced overlap was seen in tumor-adjacent and tumor-blood pairs versus tumor region pairs.

The chain joins TRBV11-2 to TRBJ2-5; D remains ambiguous. The source of this sequence is a woman aged 25 to 39 with primary liver carcinoma and hepatitis B virus infection. Sequences were obtained from peripheral blood. As DNA, the CDR3 is TGTGCCAGCAGCTTAGTTGGGGAGACCCAGTACTTC. Translated, it gives CASSLVGETQYF.